These T cell receptor beta chains were read from a single sample in a study of PD-L1 blockade in urothelial cancer. Some clones are missing from TCRdb's copy, which holds only in-frame ones; the method was immunoSEQ multiplex PCR. The table shows about 30,000 clones, with over 80% occurring only once. This material consisted of PBMCs, taken around atezolizumab (anti-PD-L1) treatment. The receptors shown here come from a man aged 50-59 years with urothelial cancer. Each CDR3 is given with its conserved first and last residue. D genes are given only for firm matches. A row's size may be missing; if present it is once, few, many or a size class.

v_gene,abundance,j_gene,d_gene,CDR3aa,CDR3nt
TRBV28,NA,TRBJ2-7,TRBD1,CASGDPGQGIYEQYF,TGTGCCAGCGGGGACCCCGGACAGGGGATCTACGAGCAGTACTTC
TRBV5-1,few,TRBJ2-1,TRBD2,CASRGRGVGNEQFF,TGCGCCAGCAGAGGGCGGGGGGTTGGGAATGAGCAGTTCTTC
TRBV27,NA,TRBJ1-1,TRBD1,CASSSRSTGGGVTEAFF,TGTGCCAGCAGTTCCCGATCGACAGGGGGGGGAGTGACTGAAGCTTTCTTT
TRBV7-3,NA,TRBJ2-3,TRBD2,CASSPRLAGELDTQYF,TGTGCCAGCAGCCCGAGACTAGCGGGGGAGTTAGATACGCAGTATTTT
TRBV20-1,NA,TRBJ2-3,NA,CSAHSDTQYF,TGCAGTGCCCACTCAGATACGCAGTATTTT
TRBV27,NA,TRBJ1-2,NA,CASSFGRAYGYTF,TGTGCCAGCAGTTTTGGCAGGGCCTATGGCTACACCTTC
TRBV12-5,NA,TRBJ2-1,NA,CASGFRFTGTLFGGEQFF,TGTGCTAGTGGTTTTCGTTTTACCGGGACACTCTTTGGCGGTGAGCAGTTCTTC
TRBV7-3,NA,TRBJ2-2,TRBD1,CASSFGDRRQGHTGELFF,TGTGCCAGCAGCTTCGGCGATAGGAGACAGGGGCACACCGGGGAGCTGTTTTTT
TRBV19,NA,TRBJ2-1,NA,CASSAGIGEQFF,TGTGCCTCCTCTGCGGGGATAGGGGAGCAGTTCTTC
TRBV11-2,NA,TRBJ2-3,TRBD1,CASSLDGGQGTDTQYF,TGTGCCAGCAGCTTAGATGGCGGACAGGGCACAGATACGCAGTATTTT
TRBV6-5,NA,TRBJ2-7,TRBD1,CASSWDRTYEQYF,TGTGCCAGCAGTTGGGACAGGACCTACGAGCAGTACTTC
TRBV27,NA,TRBJ2-2,NA,CASSSRLAGTNTGELFF,TGTGCCAGCAGTTCACGACTTGCGGGGACGAACACCGGGGAGCTGTTTTTT
TRBV30,NA,TRBJ1-5,TRBD1,CAWSDRGGQPQHF,TGTGCCTGGAGTGACAGGGGGGGACAGCCCCAGCATTTT
TRBV7-9,NA,TRBJ2-7,TRBD1,CASSLVPGTGAAYEQYF,TGTGCCAGCAGCTTAGTACCCGGGACAGGGGCGGCCTACGAGCAGTACTTC
TRBV2,NA,TRBJ1-1,NA,CASKPQASGYTEAFF,TGTGCCAGCAAACCCCAGGCATCGGGGTACACTGAAGCTTTCTTT
TRBV6-1,NA,TRBJ2-3,TRBD1,CASSERRTGGFGDTQYF,TGTGCCAGCAGTGAAAGGAGGACAGGGGGCTTTGGAGATACGCAGTATTTT
TRBV7-3,NA,TRBJ1-3,NA,CASSLTPAGDMAGNTIYF,TGTGCCAGCAGCTTAACCCCAGCAGGGGACATGGCTGGAAACACCATATATTTT
TRBV4-3,NA,TRBJ2-4,TRBD2,CASSQGVAGPGNIQYF,TGCGCCAGCAGCCAAGGGGTAGCGGGACCGGGAAACATTCAGTACTTC
TRBV19,NA,TRBJ1-5,NA,CASSSGTGFNQPQHF,TGTGCCAGTAGTTCCGGGACTGGTTTTAATCAGCCCCAGCATTTT
TRBV19,NA,TRBJ2-2,TRBD1,CASSPSNRGRNTGELFF,TGTGCCAGTAGTCCCTCAAACAGGGGCCGGAACACCGGGGAGCTGTTTTTT
TRBV28,NA,TRBJ1-4,TRBD1,CASSRRRTGGEKLFF,TGTGCCAGCAGTCGTCGCCGGACAGGGGGCGAAAAACTGTTTTTT
TRBV6-6,NA,TRBJ1-1,NA,CASRLQNTEAFF,TGTGCCAGCAGACTACAGAACACTGAAGCTTTCTTT
TRBV2,NA,TRBJ1-1,TRBD1,CASSSRTGRFVNTEAFF,TGTGCCAGCAGTTCCCGGACAGGGAGGTTTGTGAACACTGAAGCTTTCTTT
TRBV5-6,NA,TRBJ1-1,NA,CASSLAQYPEAFF,TGTGCCAGCAGCTTGGCACAGTACCCTGAAGCTTTCTTT
TRBV6-5,NA,TRBJ2-7,TRBD2,CASSYSPAGGPYEQYF,TGTGCCAGCAGTTACTCGCCGGCGGGAGGGCCCTACGAGCAGTACTTC
TRBV18,NA,TRBJ2-5,TRBD2,CASSLHLAGGETQYF,TGTGCCAGCTCGCTTCATCTAGCGGGAGGAGAGACCCAGTACTTC
TRBV4-3,NA,TRBJ2-7,TRBD1,CASSQQGQGFPYEQYF,TGCGCCAGCAGCCAACAGGGACAGGGGTTTCCCTACGAGCAGTACTTC
TRBV7-2,NA,TRBJ2-2,NA,CASSHQSGAGTGELFF,TGTGCCAGCAGCCATCAATCGGGCGCGGGCACCGGGGAGCTGTTTTTT
TRBV27,NA,TRBJ2-7,NA,CASSFTDTREQYF,TGTGCCAGCAGTTTTACGGACACCCGAGAGCAGTACTTC
TRBV6-1,NA,TRBJ2-3,TRBD2,CASRRLAGGTDTQYF,TGTGCCAGCAGAAGACTAGCTGGAGGCACAGATACGCAGTATTTT
TRBV12-5,NA,TRBJ1-1,NA,CASGLKGPGTEAFF,TGTGCTAGTGGTTTAAAGGGGCCAGGGACTGAAGCTTTCTTT
TRBV5-1,few,TRBJ2-1,TRBD2,CASSLVASGGSYNEQFF,TGCGCCAGCAGCTTGGTGGCTAGCGGCGGCTCCTACAATGAGCAGTTCTTC
TRBV5-4,NA,TRBJ2-7,TRBD2,CASSATSGGYEQYF,TGTGCCAGCAGCGCAACTAGCGGGGGCTACGAGCAGTACTTC
TRBV6-5,NA,TRBJ2-1,NA,CASSSGNEQFF,TGTGCCAGCAGCTCCGGGAATGAGCAGTTCTTC
TRBV27,once,TRBJ1-1,NA,CASSLYRGITEAFF,TGTGCCAGCAGTTTATATCGGGGGATCACTGAAGCTTTCTTT
TRBV7-9,NA,TRBJ2-5,NA,CASSSPRLYETQYF,TGTGCCAGCAGCTCACCCCGGTTATACGAGACCCAGTACTTC
TRBV14,NA,TRBJ2-1,TRBD2,CASSQERGSYNEQFF,TGTGCCAGCAGCCAAGAGCGGGGGTCCTACAATGAGCAGTTCTTC
TRBV7-2,NA,TRBJ2-7,TRBD1,CASSPKGQSYEQYF,TGTGCCAGCAGCCCAAAGGGACAGTCCTACGAGCAGTACTTC
TRBV29-1,NA,TRBJ1-1,TRBD1,CSVGQGPDTEAFF,TGCAGCGTCGGACAGGGCCCGGACACTGAAGCTTTCTTT
TRBV30,NA,TRBJ1-2,NA,CAWSVLGRGGYTF,TGTGCCTGGAGTGTACTAGGGAGGGGTGGCTACACCTTC
TRBV5-8,NA,TRBJ2-6,TRBD1,CASSVGQSFGANVLTF,TGTGCCAGCAGCGTGGGACAGTCCTTTGGGGCCAACGTCCTGACTTTC
TRBV4-3,few,TRBJ1-4,NA,CASSQDLGGKLFF,TGCGCCAGCAGCCAAGATCTGGGGGGTAAACTGTTTTTT
TRBV5-6,NA,TRBJ2-4,TRBD2,CASSPGGGLAADIQYF,TGTGCCAGCAGCCCCGGGGGGGGACTAGCGGCGGACATTCAGTACTTC
TRBV12-5,NA,TRBJ2-7,NA,CASGFGTTYDEQYF,TGTGCTAGTGGTTTCGGTACCACCTACGACGAGCAGTACTTC
TRBV7-9,NA,TRBJ2-7,NA,CASSSQNSYEQYF,TGTGCCAGCAGCTCTCAGAATTCCTACGAGCAGTACTTC
TRBV7-9,medium-sized,TRBJ2-7,NA,CASLGAEQYF,TGTGCCAGTTTAGGGGCCGAGCAGTACTTC
TRBV18,NA,TRBJ2-5,NA,CASSPELPGGETQYF,TGTGCCAGCTCACCTGAATTGCCGGGTGGGGAGACCCAGTACTTC
TRBV27,NA,TRBJ2-3,NA,CASSYERKSTDTQYF,TGTGCCAGCAGTTATGAGCGGAAAAGCACAGATACGCAGTATTTT
TRBV15,once,TRBJ1-2,NA,CATSTGDYGYTF,TGTGCCACCAGCACAGGGGACTATGGCTACACCTTC
TRBV9,NA,TRBJ2-5,TRBD2,CASSVEASGRFETQYF,TGTGCCAGCAGCGTAGAGGCTAGCGGGAGGTTTGAGACCCAGTACTTC
TRBV6-5,NA,TRBJ1-2,NA,CASSPTGTGGYTF,TGTGCCAGCAGCCCGACAGGAACGGGAGGCTACACCTTC
TRBV5-8,NA,TRBJ1-6,NA,CASSHRELHSPLHF,TGTGCCAGCAGCCACAGGGAACTTCATTCACCCCTCCACTTT
TRBV4-2,NA,TRBJ2-2,TRBD2,CASSQAGLAGGLGQLFF,TGTGCCAGCAGCCAAGCGGGACTAGCGGGGGGGCTGGGTCAGCTGTTTTTT
TRBV11-2,NA,TRBJ1-5,NA,CASSLGEGWSNQPQHF,TGTGCCAGCAGCTTAGGGGAGGGGTGGTCCAATCAGCCCCAGCATTTT